This is a list of T cell receptor beta chains from one sample in a study of CD8 T cells in ankylosing spondylitis. TCRdb fed the 5' RACE reads into MiXCR, producing one record per CDR3 protein. Found here are 300,000 to 350,000 distinct CDR3 sequences, approximately 10% of them singletons; the top ten hold roughly 9.5%. The sample consisted of blood, either unsorted or a sorted T cell fraction (not recorded which). The receptors shown here come from a female donor with ankylosing spondylitis or in good health (not recorded which). The CDR3 runs from the conserved cysteine through the conserved F or W. A D gene is named only where the DNA matches it firmly. Where a row states a size, it is once, few, many or the class of an expanded clone; other rows omit it.

TRBD1,TRBV2,.,TRBJ2-7,CASSGGDRASEQYF,TGTGCCAGCAGTGGGGGGGACAGGGCGTCAGAGCAGTACTTC
.,TRBV5-1,many,TRBJ1-2,CASSLALTEDGYTF,TGCGCCAGCAGCTTGGCCTTGACAGAGGATGGCTACACCTTC
TRBD2,TRBV20-1,many,TRBJ2-1,CSARGTSGSYNEQFF,TGCAGTGCTAGAGGGACTAGCGGTTCCTACAATGAGCAGTTCTTC
.,TRBV29-1,many,TRBJ2-1,CSVEGTTYNEQFF,TGCAGCGTTGAAGGGACAACCTACAATGAGCAGTTCTTC
.,TRBV7-8,many,TRBJ2-7,CASSLLTSAYEQYF,TGTGCCAGCAGCTTATTGACCTCCGCCTACGAGCAGTACTTC
.,TRBV5-6,many,TRBJ1-1,CASWSRVLSTEAFF,TGTGCCAGCTGGTCTCGGGTCCTCTCAACTGAAGCTTTCTTT
.,TRBV20-1,.,TRBJ2-3,CSAPGASTDTQYF,TGCAGTGCCCCAGGTGCTAGCACAGATACGCAGTATTTT
.,TRBV10-2,.,TRBJ2-7,CASTLRSFYEQYF,TGCGCCAGCACCCTGAGGTCCTTCTACGAGCAGTACTTC
.,TRBV12-3/TRBV12-4,many,TRBJ2-7,CASSSLSSYEQYF,TGTGCCAGCAGCTCCCTCTCCTCCTACGAGCAGTACTTC
.,TRBV5-1,few,TRBJ1-2,CASSPGHDYGYTF,TGCGCCAGCAGCCCGGGACACGACTATGGCTACACCTTC
.,TRBV6-1,many,TRBJ2-1,CASSPSRSFYEQFF,TGTGCCAGCAGCCCGTCGCGGTCATTCTATGAGCAGTTCTTC